This T cell receptor (beta chain) was observed in a study of blood T cell repertoires in COVID-19. Overall study: From the United States, Italy and Spain came samples of acute and convalescent COVID-19.

Only a few counts were recorded for this clone. Other DNA sequences in this sample translate to the same CDR3. The CDR3 has 14 amino acids. Per germline, CDR1 MNHEY and CDR2 SVGEGT. V was pared by 2 bases and J by 4 bases, with 3 bases of the junction left unmatched. As processed by the authors: Amplified reference gene primers provided the basis for estimating nucleated cell counts. Generated by immunoSEQ multiplex PCR, the TCRdb table keeps only in-frame clones and is missing some. The DNA gave D and trimming, while V, J and clone size come from that table. The sample records about 170,000 clones, approximately 88% being singletons.

V gene TRBV6-2 or TRBV6-3 combines with J gene TRBJ1-2; 8 bases fit TRBD1. The receptor comes from a woman of 80 years or more with active or convalescent COVID-19. Specimen: peripheral blood. This CDR3 reads CASSYGTGGYGYTF. As DNA, the CDR3 is TGTGCCAGCAGTTACGGAACAGGGGGCTATGGCTACACCTTC.